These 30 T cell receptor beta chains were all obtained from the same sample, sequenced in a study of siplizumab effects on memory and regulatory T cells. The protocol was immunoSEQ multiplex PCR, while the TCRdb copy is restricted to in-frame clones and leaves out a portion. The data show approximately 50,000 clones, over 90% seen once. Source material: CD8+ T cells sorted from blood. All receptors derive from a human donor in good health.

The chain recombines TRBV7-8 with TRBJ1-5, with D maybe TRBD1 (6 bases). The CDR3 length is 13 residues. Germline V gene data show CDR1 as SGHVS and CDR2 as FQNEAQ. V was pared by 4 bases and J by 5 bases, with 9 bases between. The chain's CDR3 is CASSYGQHQPQHF. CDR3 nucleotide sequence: TGTGCCAGCAGCTACGGACAGCATCAGCCCCAGCATTTT.

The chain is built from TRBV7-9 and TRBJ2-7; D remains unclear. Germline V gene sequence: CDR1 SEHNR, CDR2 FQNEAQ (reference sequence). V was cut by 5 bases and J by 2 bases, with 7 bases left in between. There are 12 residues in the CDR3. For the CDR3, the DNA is TGTGCCAGCAGCCCCGATACCTACGAGCAGTACTTC. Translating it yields CASSPDTYEQYF.

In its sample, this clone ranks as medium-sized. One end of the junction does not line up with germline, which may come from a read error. In DNA form, the CDR3 reads TGTGCCAGCAGCCTACAACGGGCTTTT. It yields the protein CASSLQRAF. The rearrangement uses TRBV28 and TRBJ2-3; D is unclear. Looked up from germline, CDR1 is MDHEN and CDR2 is SYDVKM. There are 9 residues in the CDR3.

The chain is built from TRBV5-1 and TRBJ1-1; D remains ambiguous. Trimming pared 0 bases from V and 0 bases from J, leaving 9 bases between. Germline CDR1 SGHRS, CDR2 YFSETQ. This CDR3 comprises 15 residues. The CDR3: CASSLGVGLNTEAFF. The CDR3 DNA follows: TGCGCCAGCAGCTTGGGGGTGGGTTTGAACACTGAAGCTTTCTTT.

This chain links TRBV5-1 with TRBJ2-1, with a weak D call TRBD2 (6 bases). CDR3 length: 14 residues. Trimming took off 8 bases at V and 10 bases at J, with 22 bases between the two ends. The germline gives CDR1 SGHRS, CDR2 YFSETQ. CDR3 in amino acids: CASGRERLFDEQFF. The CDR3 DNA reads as TGCGCCAGTGGCCGGGAGAGACTATTCGACGAGCAGTTCTTC.

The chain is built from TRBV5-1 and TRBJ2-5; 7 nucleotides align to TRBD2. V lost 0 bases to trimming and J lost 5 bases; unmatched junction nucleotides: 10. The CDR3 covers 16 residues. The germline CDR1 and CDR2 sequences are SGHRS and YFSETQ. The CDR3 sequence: CASSLVPGRALETQYF. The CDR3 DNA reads TGCGCCAGCAGCTTGGTACCGGGGAGGGCCCTCGAGACCCAGTACTTC.

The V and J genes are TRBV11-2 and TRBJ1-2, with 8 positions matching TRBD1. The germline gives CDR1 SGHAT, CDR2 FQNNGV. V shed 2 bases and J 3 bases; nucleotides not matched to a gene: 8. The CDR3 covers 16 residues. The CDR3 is CASSLFPRTGYYGYTF. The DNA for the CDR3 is TGTGCCAGCAGCTTATTTCCGAGGACAGGGTACTATGGCTACACCTTC.

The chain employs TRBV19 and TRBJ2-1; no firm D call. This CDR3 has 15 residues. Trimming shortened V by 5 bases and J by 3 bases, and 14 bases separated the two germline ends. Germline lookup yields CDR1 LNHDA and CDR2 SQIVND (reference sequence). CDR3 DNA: TGTGCCAGTAGTCCAAGGCTAAGAGACTACAATGAGCAGTTCTTC. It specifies CASSPRLRDYNEQFF.

This CDR3 is CASSLLAGNTDTQYF. The DNA for the CDR3 is TGTGCCAGCAGCCTACTAGCGGGGAACACAGATACGCAGTATTTT. This chain connects TRBV28 to TRBJ2-3; 10 bases line up with TRBD2. J gave up 2 bases and V 6 bases, and 5 bases lay outside the gene matches. Germline CDR1 is MDHEN and CDR2 is SYDVKM. The CDR3 totals 15 residues.

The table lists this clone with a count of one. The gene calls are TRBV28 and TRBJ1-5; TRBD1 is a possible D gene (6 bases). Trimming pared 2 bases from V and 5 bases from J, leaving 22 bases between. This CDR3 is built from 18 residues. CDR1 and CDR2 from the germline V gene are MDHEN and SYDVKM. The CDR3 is CASSLAKVWGAGDQPQHF. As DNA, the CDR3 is TGTGCCAGCAGTTTAGCAAAGGTCTGGGGGGCTGGTGATCAGCCCCAGCATTTT.

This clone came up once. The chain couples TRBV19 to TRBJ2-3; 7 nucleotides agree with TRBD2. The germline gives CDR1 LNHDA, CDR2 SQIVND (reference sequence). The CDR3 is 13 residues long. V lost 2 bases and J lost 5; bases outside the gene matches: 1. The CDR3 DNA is TGTGCCAGTAGTATAACGGGGGGAGATACGCAGTATTTT. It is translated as CASSITGGDTQYF.

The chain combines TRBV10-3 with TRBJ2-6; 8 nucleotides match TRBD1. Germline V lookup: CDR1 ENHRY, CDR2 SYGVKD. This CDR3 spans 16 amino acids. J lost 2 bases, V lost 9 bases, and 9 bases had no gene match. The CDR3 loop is CAIGQGTRTGANVLTF. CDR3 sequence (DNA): TGTGCCATTGGACAGGGCACGAGAACTGGGGCCAACGTCCTGACTTTC.

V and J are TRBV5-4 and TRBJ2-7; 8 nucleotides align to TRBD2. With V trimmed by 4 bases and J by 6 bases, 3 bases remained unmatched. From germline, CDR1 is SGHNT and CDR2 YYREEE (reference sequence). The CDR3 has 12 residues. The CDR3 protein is CASSTRGGEQYF. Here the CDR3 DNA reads TGTGCCAGCAGCACCCGGGGGGGCGAGCAGTACTTC.

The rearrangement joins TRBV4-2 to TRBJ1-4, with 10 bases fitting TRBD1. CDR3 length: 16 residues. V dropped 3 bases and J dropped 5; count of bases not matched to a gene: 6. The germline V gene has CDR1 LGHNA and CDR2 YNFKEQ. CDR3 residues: CASSHGGGQGNEKLFF. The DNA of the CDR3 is TGTGCCAGCAGCCACGGGGGGGGACAGGGGAATGAAAAACTGTTTTTT.

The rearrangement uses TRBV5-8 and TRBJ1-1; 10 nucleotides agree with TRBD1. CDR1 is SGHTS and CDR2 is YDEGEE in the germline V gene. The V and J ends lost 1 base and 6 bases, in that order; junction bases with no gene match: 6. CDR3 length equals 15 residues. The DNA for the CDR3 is TGTGCCAGCAGCTTGTCGGACAGGGGGTGGTCTGAAGCTTTCTTT. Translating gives CASSLSDRGWSEAFF.

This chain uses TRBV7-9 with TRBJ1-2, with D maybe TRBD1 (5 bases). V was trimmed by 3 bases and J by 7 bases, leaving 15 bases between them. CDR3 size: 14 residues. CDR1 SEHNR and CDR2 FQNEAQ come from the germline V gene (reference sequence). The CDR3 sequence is CASSFTPGRGGYTF. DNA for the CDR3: TGTGCCAGCAGCTTTACTCCAGGGCGGGGTGGCTACACCTTC. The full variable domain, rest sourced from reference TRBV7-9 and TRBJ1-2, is DTGVSQNPRHKITKRGQNVTFRCDPISEHNRLYWYRQTLGQGPEFLTYFQNEAQLEKSRLLSDRFSAERPKGSFSTLEIQRTEQGDSAMYLCASSFTPGRGGYTFGSGTRLTVV.

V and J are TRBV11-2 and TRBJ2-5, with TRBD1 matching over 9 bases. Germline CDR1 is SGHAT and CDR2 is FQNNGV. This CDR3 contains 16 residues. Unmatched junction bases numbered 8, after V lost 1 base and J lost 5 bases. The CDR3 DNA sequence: TGTGCCAGCAGCTTAGGGGTCGGGACAGGGCGGGAGACCCAGTACTTC. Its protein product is CASSLGVGTGRETQYF.

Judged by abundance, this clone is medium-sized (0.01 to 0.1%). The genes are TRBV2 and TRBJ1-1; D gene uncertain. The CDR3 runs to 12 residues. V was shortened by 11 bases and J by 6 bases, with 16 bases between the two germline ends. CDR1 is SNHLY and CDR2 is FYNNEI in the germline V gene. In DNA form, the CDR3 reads TGTGCCGCGGGCCAATCGCCCGCTGAAGCTTTCTTT. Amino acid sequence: CAAGQSPAEAFF. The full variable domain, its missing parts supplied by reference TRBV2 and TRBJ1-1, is EPEVTQTPSHQVTQMGQEVILRCVPISNHLYFYWYRQILGQKVEFLVSFYNNEISEKSEIFDDQFSVERPDGSNFTLKIRSTKLEDSAMYFCAAGQSPAEAFFGQGTRLTVV.

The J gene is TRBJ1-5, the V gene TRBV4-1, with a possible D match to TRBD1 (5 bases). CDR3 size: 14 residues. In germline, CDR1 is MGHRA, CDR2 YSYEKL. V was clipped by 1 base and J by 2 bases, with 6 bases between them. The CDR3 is CASSQVTGNQPQHF. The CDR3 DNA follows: TGCGCCAGCAGCCAAGTGACAGGCAATCAGCCCCAGCATTTT.

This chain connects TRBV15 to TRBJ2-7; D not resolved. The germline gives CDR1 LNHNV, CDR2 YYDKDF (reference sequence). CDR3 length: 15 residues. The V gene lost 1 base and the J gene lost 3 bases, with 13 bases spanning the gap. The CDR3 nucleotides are TGTGCCACCAGCAGAGGGTCGAACGCCGACTACGAGCAGTACTTC. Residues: CATSRGSNADYEQYF.

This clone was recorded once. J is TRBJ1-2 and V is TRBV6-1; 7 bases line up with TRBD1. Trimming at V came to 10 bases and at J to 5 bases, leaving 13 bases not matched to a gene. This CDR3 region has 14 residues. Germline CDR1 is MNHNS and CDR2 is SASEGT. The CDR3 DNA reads TGTGCCATAAGGGGGCCAGAACCGGATTATGGCTACACCTTC. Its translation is CAIRGPEPDYGYTF.

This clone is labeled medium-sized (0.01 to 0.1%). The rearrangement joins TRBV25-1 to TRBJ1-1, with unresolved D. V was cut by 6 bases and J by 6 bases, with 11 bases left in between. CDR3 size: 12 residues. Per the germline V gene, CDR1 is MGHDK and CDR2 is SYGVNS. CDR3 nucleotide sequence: TGTGCCAGCAGATTGAACGAACCTGAAGCTTTCTTT. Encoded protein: CASRLNEPEAFF.

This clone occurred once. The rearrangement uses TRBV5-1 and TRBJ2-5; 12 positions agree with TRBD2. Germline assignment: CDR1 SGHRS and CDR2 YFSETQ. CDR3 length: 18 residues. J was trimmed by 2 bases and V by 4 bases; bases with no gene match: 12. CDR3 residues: CASSPLTSGSPSQETQYF. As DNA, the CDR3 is TGCGCCAGCAGCCCTCTGACTAGCGGGAGTCCCTCGCAAGAGACCCAGTACTTC.

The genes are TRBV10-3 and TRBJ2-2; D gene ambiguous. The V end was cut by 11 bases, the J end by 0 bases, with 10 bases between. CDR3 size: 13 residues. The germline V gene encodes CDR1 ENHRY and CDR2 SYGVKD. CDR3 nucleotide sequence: TGTGCCTCCGTGGGCTCGAACACCGGGGAGCTGTTTTTT. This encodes CASVGSNTGELFF.

The chain's CDR3 is CASSPPSGEKLFF. For the CDR3, the DNA is TGTGCCAGCAGCCCCCCTAGTGGTGAAAAACTGTTTTTT. This chain links TRBV7-9 with TRBJ1-4; D is unresolved. Trimming shortened V by 5 bases and J by 7 bases, and 11 bases separated the two germline ends. This CDR3 contains 13 residues. Germline values: CDR1 SEHNR, CDR2 FQNEAQ (reference sequence). Combining the CDR3 with reference TRBV7-9 and TRBJ1-4 gives the whole variable domain DTGVSQNPRHKITKRGQNVTFRCDPISEHNRLYWYRQTLGQGPEFLTYFQNEAQLEKSRLLSDRFSAERPKGSFSTLEIQRTEQGDSAMYLCASSPPSGEKLFFGSGTQLSVL.

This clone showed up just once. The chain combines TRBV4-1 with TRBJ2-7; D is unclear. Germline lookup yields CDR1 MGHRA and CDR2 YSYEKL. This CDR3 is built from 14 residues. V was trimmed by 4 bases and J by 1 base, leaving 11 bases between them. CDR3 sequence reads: CASSRGGESYEQYF. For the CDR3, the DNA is TGCGCCAGCAGCCGTGGCGGAGAGTCCTACGAGCAGTACTTC.

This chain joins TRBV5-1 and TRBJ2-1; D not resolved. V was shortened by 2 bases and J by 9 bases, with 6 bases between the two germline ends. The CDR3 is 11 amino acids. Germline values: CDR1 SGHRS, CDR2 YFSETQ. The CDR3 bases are TGCGCCAGCAGCTTTGGAGTTGAGCAGTTCTTC. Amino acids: CASSFGVEQFF.

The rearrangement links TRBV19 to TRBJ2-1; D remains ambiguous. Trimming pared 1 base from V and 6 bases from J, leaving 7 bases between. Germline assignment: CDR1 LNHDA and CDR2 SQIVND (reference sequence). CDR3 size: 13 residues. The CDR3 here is CASSIGQPNEQFF. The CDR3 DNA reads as TGTGCCAGTAGTATAGGCCAGCCCAATGAGCAGTTCTTC. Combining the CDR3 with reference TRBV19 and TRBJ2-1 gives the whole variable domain DGGITQSPKYLFRKEGQNVTLSCEQNLNHDAMYWYRQDPGQGLRLIYYSQIVNDFQKGDIAEGYSVSREKKESFPLTVTSAQKNPTAFYLCASSIGQPNEQFFGPGTRLTVL.

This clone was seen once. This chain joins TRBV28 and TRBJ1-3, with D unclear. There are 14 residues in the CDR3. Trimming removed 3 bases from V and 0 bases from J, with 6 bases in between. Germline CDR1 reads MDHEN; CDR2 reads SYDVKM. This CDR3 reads CASSLVSSGNTIYF. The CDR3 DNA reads TGTGCCAGCAGTTTGGTCAGCTCTGGAAACACCATATATTTT.

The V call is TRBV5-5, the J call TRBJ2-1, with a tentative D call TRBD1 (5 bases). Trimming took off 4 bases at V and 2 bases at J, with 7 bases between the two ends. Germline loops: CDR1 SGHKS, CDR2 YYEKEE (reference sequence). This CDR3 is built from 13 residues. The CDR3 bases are TGTGCCAGCAGCAGGGGCGCCTACAATGAGCAGTTCTTC. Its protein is CASSRGAYNEQFF. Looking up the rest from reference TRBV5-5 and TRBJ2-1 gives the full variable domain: DAGVTQSPTHLIKTRGQQVTLRCSPISGHKSVSWYQQVLGQGPQFIFQYYEKEERGRGNFPDRFSARQFPNYSSELNVNALLLGDSALYLCASSRGAYNEQFFGPGTRLTVL.